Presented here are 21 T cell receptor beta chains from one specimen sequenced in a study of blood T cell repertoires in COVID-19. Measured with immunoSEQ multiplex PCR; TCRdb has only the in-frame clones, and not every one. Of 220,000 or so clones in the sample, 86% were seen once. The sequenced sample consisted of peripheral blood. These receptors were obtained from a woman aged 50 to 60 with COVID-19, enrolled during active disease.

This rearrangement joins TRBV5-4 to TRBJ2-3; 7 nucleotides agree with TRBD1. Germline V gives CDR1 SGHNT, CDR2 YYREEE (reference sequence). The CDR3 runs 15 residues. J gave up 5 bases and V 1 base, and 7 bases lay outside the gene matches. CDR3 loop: CASSLYQGVRDTQYF. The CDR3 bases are TGTGCCAGCAGCTTGTATCAGGGGGTTAGAGATACGCAGTATTTT.

For the CDR3, the DNA is TGTGCCAGTAGTACTGACAGGTTCGCTCAGCCCCAGCATTTT. It yields the protein CASSTDRFAQPQHF. The chain employs TRBV19 and TRBJ1-5; the D gene is possibly TRBD1 (6 bases). The CDR3 has 14 amino acids. CDR1 is LNHDA, CDR2 SQIVND, per germline (reference sequence). Trimming took 4 bases from V and 6 from J, leaving 13 bases between them.

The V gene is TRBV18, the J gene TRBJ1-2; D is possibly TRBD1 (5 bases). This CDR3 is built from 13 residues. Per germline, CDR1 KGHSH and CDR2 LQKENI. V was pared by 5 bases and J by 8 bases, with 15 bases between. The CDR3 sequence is CASSTDTKGGYTF. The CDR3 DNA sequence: TGTGCCAGCTCAACGGACACGAAGGGGGGCTACACCTTC. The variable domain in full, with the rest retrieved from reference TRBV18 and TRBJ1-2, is NAGVMQNPRHLVRRRGQEARLRCSPMKGHSHVYWYRQLPEEGLKFMVYLQKENIIDESGMPKERFSAEFPKEGPSILRIQQVVRGDSAAYFCASSTDTKGGYTFGSGTRLTVV.

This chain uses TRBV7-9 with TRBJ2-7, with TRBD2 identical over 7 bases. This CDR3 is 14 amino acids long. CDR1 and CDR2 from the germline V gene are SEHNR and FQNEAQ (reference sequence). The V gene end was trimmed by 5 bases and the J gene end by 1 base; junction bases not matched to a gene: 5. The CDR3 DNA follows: TGTGCCAGCAGCCCGGGACTACCTTCCTACGAGCAGTACTTC. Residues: CASSPGLPSYEQYF.

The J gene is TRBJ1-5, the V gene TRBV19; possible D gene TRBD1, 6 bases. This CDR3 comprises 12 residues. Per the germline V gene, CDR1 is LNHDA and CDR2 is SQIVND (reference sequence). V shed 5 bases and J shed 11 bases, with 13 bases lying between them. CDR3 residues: CASSPGGGAQHF. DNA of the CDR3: TGTGCCAGTAGTCCAGGAGGGGGGGCCCAGCATTTT.

The CDR3 DNA follows: TGTGCCAGCAGCCCTACAGGGGGTCCCCTTTATAGCAATCAGCCCCAGCATTTT. Protein product: CASSPTGGPLYSNQPQHF. The chain carries TRBV6-2 or TRBV6-3 and TRBJ1-5, with 8 nucleotides matching TRBD1. V was clipped by 6 bases and J by 0 bases; unmatched bases: 13. This CDR3 is 18 amino acids long. The germline gives CDR1 MNHEY, CDR2 SVGEGT.

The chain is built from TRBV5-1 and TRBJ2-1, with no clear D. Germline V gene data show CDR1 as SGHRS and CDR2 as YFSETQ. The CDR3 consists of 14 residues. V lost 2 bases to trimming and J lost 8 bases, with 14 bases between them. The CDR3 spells CASSLEVPRDEQFF. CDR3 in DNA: TGCGCCAGCAGCTTAGAGGTCCCACGGGATGAGCAGTTCTTC.

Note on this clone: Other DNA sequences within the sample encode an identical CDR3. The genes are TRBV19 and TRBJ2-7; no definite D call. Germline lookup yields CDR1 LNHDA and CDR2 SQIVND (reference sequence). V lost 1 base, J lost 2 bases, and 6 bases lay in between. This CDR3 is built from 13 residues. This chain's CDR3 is CASSIAVTYEQYF. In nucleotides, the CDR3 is TGTGCCAGTAGTATAGCGGTAACCTACGAGCAGTACTTC.

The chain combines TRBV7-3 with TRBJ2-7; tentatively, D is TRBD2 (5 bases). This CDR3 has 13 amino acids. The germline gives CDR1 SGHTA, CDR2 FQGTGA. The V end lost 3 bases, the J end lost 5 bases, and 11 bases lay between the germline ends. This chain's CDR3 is CASSFLPGDEQYF. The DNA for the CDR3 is TGTGCCAGCAGCTTTCTCCCCGGGGACGAGCAGTACTTC.

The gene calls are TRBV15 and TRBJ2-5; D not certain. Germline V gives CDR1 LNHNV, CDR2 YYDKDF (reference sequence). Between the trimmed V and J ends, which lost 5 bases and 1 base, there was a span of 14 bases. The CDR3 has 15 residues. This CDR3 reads CATSSPQFPQETQYF. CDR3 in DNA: TGTGCCACCAGCTCACCACAATTTCCCCAAGAGACCCAGTACTTC. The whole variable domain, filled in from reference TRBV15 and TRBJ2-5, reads DAMVIQNPRYQVTQFGKPVTLSCSQTLNHNVMYWYQQKSSQAPKLLFHYYDKDFNNEADTPDNFQSRRPNTSFCFLDIRSPGLGDTAMYLCATSSPQFPQETQYFGPGTRLLVL.

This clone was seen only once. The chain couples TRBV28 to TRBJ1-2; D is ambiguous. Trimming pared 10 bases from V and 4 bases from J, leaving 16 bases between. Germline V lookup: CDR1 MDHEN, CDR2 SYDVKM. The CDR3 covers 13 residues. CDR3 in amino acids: CATSAGVSYGYTF. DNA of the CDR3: TGTGCCACCTCCGCCGGTGTCTCCTATGGCTACACCTTC.

The CDR3: CASLSDWDNEQFF. DNA for the CDR3: TGTGCCAGTTTGTCGGACTGGGACAATGAGCAGTTCTTC. V usage is TRBV12-3 or TRBV12-4 and J usage is TRBJ2-1; perhaps TRBD2 as D (5 bases). This CDR3 has 13 residues. V was shortened by 9 bases and J by 5 bases, with 14 bases between the two germline ends.

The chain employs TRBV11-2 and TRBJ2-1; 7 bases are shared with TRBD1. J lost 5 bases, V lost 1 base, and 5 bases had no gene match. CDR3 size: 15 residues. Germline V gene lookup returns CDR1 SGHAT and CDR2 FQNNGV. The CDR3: CASSLGQGPNNEQFF. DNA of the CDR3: TGTGCCAGCAGCTTAGGACAGGGCCCCAACAATGAGCAGTTCTTC.

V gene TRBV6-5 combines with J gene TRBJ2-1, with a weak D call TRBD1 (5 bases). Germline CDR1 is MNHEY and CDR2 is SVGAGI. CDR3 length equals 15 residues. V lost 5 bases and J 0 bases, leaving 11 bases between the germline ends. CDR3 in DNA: TGTGCCAGCAGTAGGGGATTCAGCTCCTACAATGAGCAGTTCTTC. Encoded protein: CASSRGFSSYNEQFF.

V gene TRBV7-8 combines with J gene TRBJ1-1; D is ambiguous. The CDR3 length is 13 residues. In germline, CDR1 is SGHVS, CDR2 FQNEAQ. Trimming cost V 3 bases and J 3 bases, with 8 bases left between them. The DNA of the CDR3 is TGTGCCAGCAGCTTCGTCTCCGACACTGAAGCTTTCTTT. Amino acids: CASSFVSDTEAFF.

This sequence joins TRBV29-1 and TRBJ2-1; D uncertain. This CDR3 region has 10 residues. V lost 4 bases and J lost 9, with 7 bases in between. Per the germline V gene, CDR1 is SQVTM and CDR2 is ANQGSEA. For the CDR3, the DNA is TGCAGCGTTGCCCACAGTGAGCAGTTCTTC. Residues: CSVAHSEQFF.

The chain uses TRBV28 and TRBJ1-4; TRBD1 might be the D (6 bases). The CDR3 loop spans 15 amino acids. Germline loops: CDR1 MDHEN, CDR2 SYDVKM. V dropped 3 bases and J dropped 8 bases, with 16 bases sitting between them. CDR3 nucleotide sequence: TGTGCCAGCAGTTTTCGGGGCCAGGGGTTAGAAAAACTGTTTTTT. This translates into CASSFRGQGLEKLFF. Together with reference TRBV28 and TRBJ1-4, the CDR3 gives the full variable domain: DVKVTQSSRYLVKRTGEKVFLECVQDMDHENMFWYRQDPGLGLRLIYFSYDVKMKEKGDIPEGYSVSREKKERFSLILESASTNQTSMYLCASSFRGQGLEKLFFGSGTQLSVL.

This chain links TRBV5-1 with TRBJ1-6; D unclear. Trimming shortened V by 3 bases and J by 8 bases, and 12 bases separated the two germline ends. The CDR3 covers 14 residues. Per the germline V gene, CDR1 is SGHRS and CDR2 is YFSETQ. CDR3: CASSYGVGDSPLHF. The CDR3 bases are TGCGCCAGCAGCTACGGGGTGGGCGATTCACCCCTCCACTTT.

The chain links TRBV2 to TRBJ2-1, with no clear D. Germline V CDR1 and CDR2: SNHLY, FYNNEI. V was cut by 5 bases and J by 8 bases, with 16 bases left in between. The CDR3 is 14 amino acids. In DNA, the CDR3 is TGTGCCAGCAGTTACCTCCCCGGTTTGGATGAGCAGTTCTTC. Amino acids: CASSYLPGLDEQFF.

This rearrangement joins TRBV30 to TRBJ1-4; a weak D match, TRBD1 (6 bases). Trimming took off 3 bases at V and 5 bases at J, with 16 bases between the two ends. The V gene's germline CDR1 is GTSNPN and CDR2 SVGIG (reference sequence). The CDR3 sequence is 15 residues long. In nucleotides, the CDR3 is TGTGCCTGGAGCGCAAACGGACAGAGCAATGAAAAACTGTTTTTT. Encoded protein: CAWSANGQSNEKLFF.

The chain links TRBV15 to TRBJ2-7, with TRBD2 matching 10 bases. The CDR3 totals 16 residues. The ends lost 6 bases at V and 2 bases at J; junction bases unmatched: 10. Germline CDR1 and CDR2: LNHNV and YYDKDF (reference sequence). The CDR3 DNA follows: TGTGCCACCAGGACGTCATTAGCGGGGGGTCCCTACGAGCAGTACTTC. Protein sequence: CATRTSLAGGPYEQYF.